A single sample is the source of the 24 T cell receptor beta chains below, sequenced in a study of blood T cell repertoires in COVID-19. The assay was immunoSEQ multiplex PCR, and TCRdb's table has in-frame clones only and misses some. The data contain about 200,000 clones, 85% to 90% of them singletons. Material: peripheral blood. These receptors were collected from a woman aged 50 to 65 with COVID-19, enrolled during active disease.

The chain has TRBV6-5 and TRBJ1-3; 8 nucleotides line up with TRBD1. Germline lookup yields CDR1 MNHEY and CDR2 SVGAGI. The J segment lost 4 bases and the V segment lost 6 bases, leaving 5 bases of the junction unmatched. The CDR3 is made up of 14 amino acids. The CDR3 DNA reads TGTGCCAGCAGCCAGGGGGCACGAGGAAACACCATATATTTT. It encodes CASSQGARGNTIYF.

The CDR3, as DNA: TGTGCCAGCATTGGGACAGGGCGGGCCACTGAAGCTTTCTTT. This gives the protein CASIGTGRATEAFF. V is TRBV25-1 and J is TRBJ1-1; 9 bases are shared with TRBD1. Germline assignment: CDR1 MGHDK and CDR2 SYGVNS. CDR3 length: 14 residues. Trimming removed 7 bases from V and 4 bases from J; junction bases left unmatched: 7.

V and J are TRBV27 and TRBJ1-5, with D unclear. Trimming pared 2 bases from V and 6 bases from J, leaving 14 bases between. The length of the CDR3 is 15 residues. Germline-derived CDR1 and CDR2 are MNHEY and SMNVEV (reference sequence). CDR3 in DNA: TGTGCCAGCAGTTTAATGCCGGAGAGAGGTCAGCCCCAGCATTTT. This sequence encodes CASSLMPERGQPQHF.

The chain combines TRBV7-2 with TRBJ2-3; 8 bases are shared with TRBD2. The junction had 9 bases not matched to a gene; V was cut back by 9 bases and J by 7 bases. The germline gives CDR1 SGHTA, CDR2 FQGNSA. CDR3 length equals 13 residues. For the CDR3, the DNA is TGTGCCAGTGGGGGCGGGGGGTGGAATACGCAGTATTTT. Protein product: CASGGGGWNTQYF. Complete variable domain (other parts from reference TRBV7-2 and TRBJ2-3): GAGVSQSPSNKVTEKGKDVELRCDPISGHTALYWYRQSLGQGLEFLIYFQGNSAPDKSGLPSDRFSAERTGGSVSTLTIQRTQQEDSAVYLCASGGGGWNTQYFGPGTRLTVL.

The CDR3 DNA reads TGTGCCAGCTCACCTCGACAGGGAGGCGATGGCTACACCTTC. This gives the protein CASSPRQGGDGYTF. The chain employs TRBV18 and TRBJ1-2; 7 bases map to TRBD1. CDR1 and CDR2 (germline): KGHSH, LQKENI. With V trimmed by 3 bases and J by 6 bases, 7 bases remained unmatched. The CDR3 is made up of 14 amino acids.

This chain uses TRBV28 with TRBJ1-2, with 10 bases aligning to TRBD1. The CDR3 has 16 amino acids. Germline values: CDR1 MDHEN, CDR2 SYDVKM. V lost 6 bases and J lost 5; bases outside the gene matches: 12. This CDR3 reads CASSSIRDRGLYGYTF. CDR3 coding DNA: TGTGCCAGCAGCTCAATCCGGGACAGGGGCCTGTATGGCTACACCTTC.

The chain employs TRBV12-5 and TRBJ2-6; D is uncertain. Trimming stripped 7 bases from V and 0 bases from J, with 4 bases between. The germline gives CDR1 LGHNT, CDR2 FRNRAP. The CDR3 is made up of 13 amino acids. CDR3 DNA: TGTGCTAGTGCCCTCTCTGGGGCCAACGTCCTGACTTTC. Amino acid sequence: CASALSGANVLTF.

J is TRBJ2-3 and V is TRBV30, with 9 bases lining up with TRBD1. This CDR3 has 15 residues. Germline V gene sequence: CDR1 GTSNPN, CDR2 SVGIG (reference sequence). Trimming at V came to 2 bases and at J to 4 bases, leaving 7 bases not matched to a gene. The CDR3 nucleotides are TGTGCCTGGAGTCGAACAGGGGGCAGATCAGATACGCAGTATTTT. Translating gives CAWSRTGGRSDTQYF. The full variable domain, its missing parts supplied by reference TRBV30 and TRBJ2-3, is SQTIHQWPATLVQPVGSPLSLECTVEGTSNPNLYWYRQAAGRGLQLLFYSVGIGQISSEVPQNLSASRPQDRQFILSSKKLLLSDSGFYLCAWSRTGGRSDTQYFGPGTRLTVL.

V gene TRBV9 combines with J gene TRBJ2-1; 12 bases are shared with TRBD1. Per the germline V gene, CDR1 is SGDLS and CDR2 is YYNGEE. There are 16 residues in the CDR3. With V trimmed by 3 bases and J by 9 bases, 10 bases remained unmatched. CDR3 nucleotides: TGTGCCAGCAGCGAGGGGGACAGGGGGCTGAGTAGTGAGCAGTTCTTC. This sequence encodes CASSEGDRGLSSEQFF.

The rearrangement uses TRBV5-1 and TRBJ1-1; TRBD1 is a possible D gene (5 bases). The germline V and J ends were trimmed by 5 bases and 5 bases, with 16 bases remaining between them. From germline, CDR1 is SGHRS and CDR2 YFSETQ. The CDR3 is 14 amino acids. The CDR3 sequence is CASRKSGGSTEAFF. For the CDR3, the DNA is TGCGCCAGCAGAAAATCCGGGGGGAGTACTGAAGCTTTCTTT.

The rearrangement joins TRBV30 to TRBJ1-2; 7 bases agree with TRBD1. Trimming removed 1 base from V and 8 bases from J; junction bases left unmatched: 13. The CDR3 spans 15 residues. Germline-derived CDR1 and CDR2 are GTSNPN and SVGIG (reference sequence). The CDR3 nucleotides are TGTGCCTGGAGTGGGACCGGAGTCAGGGGGAGCGGCTACACCTTC. It is translated as CAWSGTGVRGSGYTF. Full variable domain (remainder filled in from reference TRBV30 and TRBJ1-2): SQTIHQWPATLVQPVGSPLSLECTVEGTSNPNLYWYRQAAGRGLQLLFYSVGIGQISSEVPQNLSASRPQDRQFILSSKKLLLSDSGFYLCAWSGTGVRGSGYTFGSGTRLTVV.

The V gene is TRBV9, the J gene TRBJ1-1; a possible D gene is TRBD1 (6 bases). The CDR3 has 14 residues. V lost 7 bases, J lost 3 bases, and 16 bases lay in between. Germline CDR1 and CDR2: SGDLS and YYNGEE. The CDR3: CASSRTAEDTEAFF. The DNA of the CDR3 is TGTGCCAGCTCTCGGACAGCTGAGGACACTGAAGCTTTCTTT.

The chain uses TRBV28 and TRBJ2-2; D unclear. Germline CDR1 reads MDHEN; CDR2 reads SYDVKM. CDR3 length equals 11 residues. With 4 bases removed from V and 9 bases from J, the gap between germline ends came to 6 bases. As DNA, the CDR3 is TGTGCCAGCAGTTCAATCAGGGAGCTGTTTTTT. Amino acid sequence: CASSSIRELFF.

The rearrangement joins TRBV19 to TRBJ2-2; 8 bases agree with TRBD1. J was trimmed by 6 bases and V by 3 bases; bases with no gene match: 0. Germline CDR1 reads LNHDA; CDR2 reads SQIVND (reference sequence). The CDR3 covers 13 residues. The CDR3 protein is CASSIRGPGELFF. The CDR3 DNA sequence: TGTGCCAGTAGTATCAGGGGGCCCGGGGAGCTGTTTTTT.

The chain couples TRBV10-3 to TRBJ1-6; D unclear. V was cut by 3 bases and J by 7 bases, with 13 bases left in between. The CDR3 contains 15 residues. Germline-derived CDR1 and CDR2 are ENHRY and SYGVKD. The CDR3 bases are TGTGCCATCAGTGAAGGCCGGGTTGGGAATTCACCCCTCCACTTT. Protein: CAISEGRVGNSPLHF.

This clone was detected a few times. The genes are TRBV10-1 and TRBJ2-2, with D possibly being TRBD2 (7 bases). CDR1 is WNHNN, CDR2 SYGVQD, per germline (reference sequence). V shed 3 bases and J shed 4 bases, with 15 bases lying between them. The CDR3 length is 16 residues. CDR3 in amino acids: CASSETFGGPTGELFF. The DNA for the CDR3 is TGCGCCAGCAGTGAAACATTCGGGGGGCCCACCGGGGAGCTGTTTTTT.

The chain combines TRBV12-5 with TRBJ2-7; no clear D gene. The CDR3 runs to 14 residues. Trimming took 2 bases from V and 2 from J, leaving 10 bases between them. Germline loops: CDR1 LGHNT, CDR2 FRNRAP. The CDR3 coding sequence is TGTGCTAGTGGTTTGCTACGGAGTACCTACGAGCAGTACTTC. It translates to CASGLLRSTYEQYF.

This chain uses TRBV11-2 with TRBJ2-3; maybe TRBD1 (6 bases). The V end was cut by 6 bases, the J end by 4 bases, with 14 bases between. The germline gives CDR1 SGHAT, CDR2 FQNNGV. The length of the CDR3 is 14 residues. CDR3 sequence reads: CASSRRGMSDTQYF. CDR3 nucleotide sequence: TGTGCCAGCAGTCGCAGGGGAATGTCAGATACGCAGTATTTT.

The chain employs TRBV5-6 and TRBJ2-5; TRBD1 agrees at 7 bases. The CDR3 runs to 15 residues. CDR1 is SGHDT, CDR2 YYEEEE, per germline. After removal of 4 bases from V and 2 bases from J, the junction contained 8 bases not matched to a gene. The chain's CDR3 is CASSIGQARQETQYF. CDR3 nucleotide sequence: TGTGCCAGCAGCATCGGACAGGCGAGACAAGAGACCCAGTACTTC. Full variable domain (rest looked up from reference TRBV5-6 and TRBJ2-5): DAGVTQSPTHLIKTRGQQVTLRCSPKSGHDTVSWYQQALGQGPQFIFQYYEEEERQRGNFPDRFSGHQFPNYSSELNVNALLLGDSALYLCASSIGQARQETQYFGPGTRLLVL.

The CDR3 DNA sequence: TGTGCCAGCAGACACAGGGCGGGCGAGCAGTACGTC. The encoded protein is CASRHRAGEQYV. The J gene is TRBJ2-7, the V gene TRBV27; D might be TRBD1 (6 bases). In germline, CDR1 is MNHEY, CDR2 SMNVEV (reference sequence). The CDR3 consists of 12 residues. V was clipped by 6 bases and J by 6 bases, with 12 bases between them.

This rearrangement joins TRBV3-1 (or the pseudogene TRBV3-2) to TRBJ1-2, with D uncertain. The CDR3 runs 13 residues. With 2 bases removed from V and 3 bases from J, the gap between germline ends came to 7 bases. Germline assignment: CDR1 LGHDT and CDR2 YNNKEL (reference sequence). This chain's CDR3 is CASSQQTYYGYTF. CDR3 nucleotides: TGTGCCAGCAGCCAACAGACTTACTATGGCTACACCTTC.

The chain is built from TRBV19 and TRBJ1-4; D is ambiguous. Per the germline V gene, CDR1 is LNHDA and CDR2 is SQIVND (reference sequence). The germline V and J ends were trimmed by 10 bases and 6 bases, with 18 bases remaining between them. CDR3 length: 14 residues. The CDR3 loop reads CANSSGDWDEKLFF. The CDR3 DNA follows: TGTGCCAACTCTAGCGGGGATTGGGATGAAAAACTGTTTTTT.

J is TRBJ2-5 and V is TRBV30, with TRBD1 matching 8 bases. V trimming: 2 bases; J trimming: 3 bases; junction bases outside the gene matches: 8. Per germline, CDR1 GTSNPN and CDR2 SVGIG (reference sequence). This CDR3 is 15 amino acids long. CDR3 region: CAWSRAGGVKETQYF. As DNA, the CDR3 is TGTGCCTGGAGTCGAGCAGGGGGCGTGAAAGAGACCCAGTACTTC.

For the CDR3, the DNA is TGTGCCACCAGTGTGACAGGGCCTCCACAGGCGGGGTACTCCTACGAGCAGTACGTC. Translation gives CATSVTGPPQAGYSYEQYV. This sequence joins TRBV24-1 and TRBJ2-7; D is possibly TRBD1 (7 bases). Per the germline V gene, CDR1 is KGHDR and CDR2 is SFDVKD. The CDR3 length is 19 residues. V dropped 5 bases and J dropped 0 bases, with 25 bases sitting between them.